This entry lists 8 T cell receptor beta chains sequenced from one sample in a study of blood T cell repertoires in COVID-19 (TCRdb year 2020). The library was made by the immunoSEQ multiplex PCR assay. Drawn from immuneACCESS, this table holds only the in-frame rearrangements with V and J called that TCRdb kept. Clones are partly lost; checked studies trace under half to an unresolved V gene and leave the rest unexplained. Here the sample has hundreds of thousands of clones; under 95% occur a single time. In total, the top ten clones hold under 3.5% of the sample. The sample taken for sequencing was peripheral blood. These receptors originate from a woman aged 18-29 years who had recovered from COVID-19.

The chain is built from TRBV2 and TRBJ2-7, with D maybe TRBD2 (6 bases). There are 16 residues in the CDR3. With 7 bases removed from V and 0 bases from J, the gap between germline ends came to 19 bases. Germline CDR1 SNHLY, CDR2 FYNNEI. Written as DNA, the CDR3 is TGTGCCAGCAATCTGATCGGGACTGGACCCTCCTACGAGCAGTACGTC. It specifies CASNLIGTGPSYEQYV.

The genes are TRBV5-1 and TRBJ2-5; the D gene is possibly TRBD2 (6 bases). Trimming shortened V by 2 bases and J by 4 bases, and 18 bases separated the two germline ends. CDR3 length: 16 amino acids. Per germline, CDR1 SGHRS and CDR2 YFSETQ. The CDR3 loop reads CASSFMTGGLRETQYF. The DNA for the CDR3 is TGCGCCAGCAGCTTTATGACCGGGGGTCTAAGAGAGACCCAGTACTTC.

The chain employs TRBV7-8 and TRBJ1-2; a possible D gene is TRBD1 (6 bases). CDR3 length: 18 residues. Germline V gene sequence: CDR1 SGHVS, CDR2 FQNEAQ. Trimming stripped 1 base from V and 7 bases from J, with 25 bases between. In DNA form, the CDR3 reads TGTGCCAGCAGCTTAGGAGGTCTACGGGGGGCGGGAGGTCCTGGCTACACCTTC. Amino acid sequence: CASSLGGLRGAGGPGYTF.

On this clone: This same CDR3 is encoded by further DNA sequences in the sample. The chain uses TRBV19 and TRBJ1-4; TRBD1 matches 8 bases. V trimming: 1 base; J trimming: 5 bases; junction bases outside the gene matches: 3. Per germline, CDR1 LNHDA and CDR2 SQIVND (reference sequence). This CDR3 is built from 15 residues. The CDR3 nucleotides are TGTGCCAGTAGTATAGGCGGGACAGGAAATGAAAAACTGTTTTTT. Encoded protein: CASSIGGTGNEKLFF.

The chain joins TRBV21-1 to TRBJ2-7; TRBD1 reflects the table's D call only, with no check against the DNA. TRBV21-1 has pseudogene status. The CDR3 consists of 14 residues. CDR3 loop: CASSLGTVSYEQYV. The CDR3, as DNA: TGTGCCAGCAGCCTCGGGACAGTATCCTACGAGCAGTACGTC.

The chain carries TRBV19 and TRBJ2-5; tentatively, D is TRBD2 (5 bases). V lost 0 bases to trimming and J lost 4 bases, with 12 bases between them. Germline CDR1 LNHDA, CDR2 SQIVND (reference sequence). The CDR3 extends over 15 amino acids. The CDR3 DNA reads TGTGCCAGTAGTATAGAGGGAACGGGGTTAGAGACCCAGTACTTC. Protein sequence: CASSIEGTGLETQYF.

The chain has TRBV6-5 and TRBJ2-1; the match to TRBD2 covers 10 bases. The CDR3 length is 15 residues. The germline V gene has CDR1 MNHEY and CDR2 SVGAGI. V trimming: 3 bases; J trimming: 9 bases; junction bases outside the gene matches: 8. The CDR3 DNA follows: TGTGCCAGCAGTTATCAGCGGGAGGGCCGGGGTGAGCAGTTCTTC. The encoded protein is CASSYQREGRGEQFF.

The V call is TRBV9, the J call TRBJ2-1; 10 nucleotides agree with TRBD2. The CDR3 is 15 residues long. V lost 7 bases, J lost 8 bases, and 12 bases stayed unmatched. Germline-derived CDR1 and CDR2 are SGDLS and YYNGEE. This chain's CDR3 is CASVPLAGGLDEQFF. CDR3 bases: TGTGCCAGCGTCCCTTTAGCGGGAGGTCTGGATGAGCAGTTCTTC. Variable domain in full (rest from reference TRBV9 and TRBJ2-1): DSGVTQTPKHLITATGQRVTLRCSPRSGDLSVYWYQQSLDQGLQFLIQYYNGEERAKGNILERFSAQQFPDLHSELNLSSLELGDSALYFCASVPLAGGLDEQFFGPGTRLTVL.